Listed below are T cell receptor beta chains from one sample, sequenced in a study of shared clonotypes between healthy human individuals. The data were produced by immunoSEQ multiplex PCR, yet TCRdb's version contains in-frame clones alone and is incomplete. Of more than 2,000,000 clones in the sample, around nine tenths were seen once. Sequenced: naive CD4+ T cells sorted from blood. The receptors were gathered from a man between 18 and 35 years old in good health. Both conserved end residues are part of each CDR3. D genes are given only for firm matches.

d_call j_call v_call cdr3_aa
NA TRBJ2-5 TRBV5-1 CASSEITGVETQYF
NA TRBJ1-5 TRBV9 CASSVGETGQPQHF
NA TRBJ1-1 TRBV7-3 CASSSQPGKDTEAFF
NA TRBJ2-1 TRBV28 CASISNGDLGDEQFF
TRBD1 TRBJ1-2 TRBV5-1 CASSRMGQVYTF
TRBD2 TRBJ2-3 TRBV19 CASSTGTSGTDTQYF
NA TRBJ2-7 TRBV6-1 CASSGTGFEQYF
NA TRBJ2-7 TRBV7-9 CASSFPVQGEQYF
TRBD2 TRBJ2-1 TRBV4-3 CASSQDIAGFSYNEQFF
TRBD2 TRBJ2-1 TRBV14 CASSPRVAGGNEQFF
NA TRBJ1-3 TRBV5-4 CASSLDLIGGNTIYF
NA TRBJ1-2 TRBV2 CASSGAGYGYTF
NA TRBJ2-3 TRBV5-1 CASSLDHTGYSTDTQYF
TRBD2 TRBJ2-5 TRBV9 CASSSTSGSPKQETQYF
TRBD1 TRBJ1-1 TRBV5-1 CASSSFGQGENTEAFF
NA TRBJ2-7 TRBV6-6 CASSYSRQVSYEQYF
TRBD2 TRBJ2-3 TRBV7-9 CASSPAGGTIDTQYF
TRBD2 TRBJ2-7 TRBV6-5 CATHSGSYEQYF
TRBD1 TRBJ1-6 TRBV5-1 CASSLGSARGDSPLHF
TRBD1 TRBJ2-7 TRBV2 CASSELAGGLGEQHF